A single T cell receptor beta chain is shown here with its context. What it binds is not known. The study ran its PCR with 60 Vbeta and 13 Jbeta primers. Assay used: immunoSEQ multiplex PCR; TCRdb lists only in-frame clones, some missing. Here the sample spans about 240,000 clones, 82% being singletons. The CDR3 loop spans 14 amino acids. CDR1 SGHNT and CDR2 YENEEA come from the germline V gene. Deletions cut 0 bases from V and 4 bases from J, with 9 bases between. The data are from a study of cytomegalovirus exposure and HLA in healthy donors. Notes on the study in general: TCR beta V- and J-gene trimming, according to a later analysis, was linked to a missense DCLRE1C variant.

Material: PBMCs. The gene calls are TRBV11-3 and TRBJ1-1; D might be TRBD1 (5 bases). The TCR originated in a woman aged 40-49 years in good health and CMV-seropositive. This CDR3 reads CASSLEAGTTEAFF. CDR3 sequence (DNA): TGTGCCAGCAGCTTAGAAGCGGGGACCACTGAAGCTTTCTTT.